The clone carrying this T cell receptor beta chain was seen more than once but under ten times. This CDR3 is 14 amino acids long. With 0 bases removed from V and 3 bases from J, the gap between germline ends came to 8 bases. Germline V gene lookup returns CDR1 SGHRS and CDR2 YFSETQ. The library targeted TCRbeta and was prepared with unique molecular identifiers. TCRdb used MiXCR to reprocess the PCR reads, holding one entry per CDR3 protein. The sample has around 670,000 distinct CDR3 sequences, roughly 13% seen once; the top ten hold 0.79%. The data belong to a study of T-cell reconstitution after alpha-beta-depleted transplantation in children.

The source of this sequence is a girl aged 2-10 years with congenital amegakaryocytic thrombocytopenia, due to receive a stem cell transplant. The rearrangement joins TRBV5-1 to TRBJ2-3; D is ambiguous. Sequencing was performed on PBMCs, taken before TCRalphabeta/CD19-depleted stem cell transplant. CDR3 nucleotide sequence: TGCGCCAGCAGCTTGGATCCGAATACAGATACGCAGTATTTT. Translated, it gives CASSLDPNTDTQYF.